Following are 9 T cell receptor beta chains from one sample sequenced in a study of CD8 T cells in ankylosing spondylitis. TCRdb re-derived calls from the 5' RACE reads in MiXCR, one entry per CDR3 protein. The repertoire holds 350,000 to 450,000 distinct CDR3 sequences, roughly a quarter seen once, with roughly 0.9% in the top ten. Findings of the study overall: What appeared characteristic of ankylosing spondylitis blood was a TCR beta motif of fewer than ten highly homologous variants.

Antigen specificity for these receptors is unknown. The sequencing sample was made of blood, either unsorted or a sorted T cell fraction (not recorded which). These receptors originate from a male donor with ankylosing spondylitis.

This sequence joins TRBV5-1 and TRBJ2-7; D not resolved. Germline V gene data show CDR1 as SGHRS and CDR2 as YFSETQ. Deletions cut 0 bases from V and 5 bases from J, with 18 bases between. The CDR3 spans 16 residues. For the CDR3, the DNA is TGCGCCAGCAGCTTGGCCGAAGGGCCATTGGCCCACGAGCAGTACTTC. Its protein is CASSLAEGPLAHEQYF.

The table lists this clonotype with a few counts. V and J are TRBV21-1 and TRBJ2-7; the table's D call of TRBD1 was not tested on the DNA. TRBV21-1 is a listed pseudogene. The CDR3 has 15 residues. CDR3 residues: CASSKKGLDPYEQYV. Written as DNA, the CDR3 is TGTGCCAGCAGCAAAAAGGGGCTTGATCCCTACGAGCAGTACGTC.

This clonotype has only a few counts. V is TRBV5-1 and J is TRBJ1-1, with TRBD1 matching 7 bases. The CDR3 is made up of 13 amino acids. V lost 4 bases and J lost 4; bases outside the gene matches: 4. CDR1 is SGHRS, CDR2 YFSETQ, per germline. The CDR3 DNA reads as TGCGCCAGCAGCCTAACAGGGGTCACTGAAGCTTTCTTT. Translation: CASSLTGVTEAFF.

The chain recombines TRBV20-1 with TRBJ2-3; D is undetermined. This CDR3 is 11 amino acids long. CDR1 is DFQATT and CDR2 is SNEGSKA in the germline V gene (reference sequence). Trimming shortened V by 4 bases and J by 6 bases, and 8 bases separated the two germline ends. The DNA of the CDR3 is TGCAGTGCTATCGTCGGTGATACGCAGTATTTT. Translated, it gives CSAIVGDTQYF.

The chain employs TRBV12-3 or TRBV12-4 and TRBJ1-5, with TRBD1 as a possible D gene (6 bases). Trimming took off 7 bases at V and 6 bases at J, with 13 bases between the two ends. CDR3 length: 13 residues. The chain's CDR3 is CASTSTGIQPQHF. As DNA, the CDR3 is TGTGCCAGCACCAGCACAGGGATTCAGCCCCAGCATTTT.

This rearrangement joins TRBV5-1 to TRBJ1-1; D ambiguous. V lost 0 bases and J 2 bases, leaving 17 bases between the germline ends. This CDR3 spans 17 amino acids. Germline values: CDR1 SGHRS, CDR2 YFSETQ. DNA of the CDR3: TGCGCCAGCAGCTTGGTAGGTGGGCGGCAGCTAAACACTGAAGCTTTCTTT. Translating it yields CASSLVGGRQLNTEAFF.

This clonotype was seen more than once but under ten times. This rearrangement joins TRBV20-1 to TRBJ2-1, with D perhaps TRBD2 (5 bases). Trimming removed 3 bases from V and 4 bases from J, with 10 bases in between. Germline assignment: CDR1 DFQATT and CDR2 SNEGSKA (reference sequence). The CDR3 length is 13 residues. The CDR3 region has the DNA TGCAGTGCTAGGGACTCGGGGTACAATGAGCAGTTCTTC. Protein sequence: CSARDSGYNEQFF.

V usage is TRBV6-5 and J usage is TRBJ2-7, with a tentative D call TRBD2 (5 bases). This CDR3 is 15 amino acids long. Trimming pared 2 bases from V and 2 bases from J, leaving 13 bases between. CDR1 and CDR2 (germline): MNHEY, SVGAGI. The DNA of the CDR3 is TGTGCCAGCAGTTACCCTCCCGGGAACACCTACGAGCAGTACTTC. It codes for CASSYPPGNTYEQYF.

The rearrangement uses TRBV5-1 and TRBJ1-5; a possible D gene is TRBD1 (5 bases). V gave up 5 bases and J gave up 4 bases, with 10 bases separating them. Germline V gene data show CDR1 as SGHRS and CDR2 as YFSETQ. The CDR3 is 13 amino acids. CDR3 coding DNA: TGCGCCAGCAGACTGACAGAGAATCAGCCCCAGCATTTT. Translating it yields CASRLTENQPQHF.